Listed below are T cell receptor beta chains from one sample, sequenced in a study of CD8 T cells in ankylosing spondylitis. One entry per CDR3 protein, called by TCRdb with MiXCR from the 5' RACE reads. Among 90,000 to 120,000 distinct CDR3 sequences listed, around 24% were seen once. The sequencing sample was made of synovial fluid, either unsorted or a sorted T cell fraction (not recorded which). The receptors derive from a male donor with ankylosing spondylitis. CDR3s include the opening cysteine and the closing phenylalanine or tryptophan. D genes are given only for firm matches. Expanded clones are given a class, and other clones once, few, many or no size at all.

d_gene: -; v_gene: TRBV7-2; abundance: many; j_gene: TRBJ1-6; len: 16; CDR3nt: TGTGCCAGCAGCTCTTCTGGAGCTTTCTATAATTCACCCCTCCACTTT; CDR3aa: CASSSSGAFYNSPLHF
d_gene: TRBD2; v_gene: TRBV7-2; abundance: -; j_gene: TRBJ2-2; len: 14; CDR3nt: TGTGCCAGCAGCCGGACTAGCGAGACCGGGGAGCTGTTTTTT; CDR3aa: CASSRTSETGELFF
d_gene: TRBD1; v_gene: TRBV3-1; abundance: many; j_gene: TRBJ2-5; len: 14; CDR3nt: TGTGCCAGCAGCCCAAGGACAGGTCAAGAGACCCAGTACTTC; CDR3aa: CASSPRTGQETQYF
d_gene: TRBD2; v_gene: TRBV24-1; abundance: -; j_gene: TRBJ2-5; len: 15; CDR3nt: TGTGCCACTAGGGGAACTAGCGGGACGGGGGAGACCCAGTACTTC; CDR3aa: CATRGTSGTGETQYF
d_gene: TRBD2; v_gene: TRBV10-1; abundance: -; j_gene: TRBJ2-1; len: 13; CDR3nt: TGCGCCAGCAGACCAGGACTAGCGGATGAGCAGTTCTTC; CDR3aa: CASRPGLADEQFF
d_gene: TRBD2; v_gene: TRBV3-1; abundance: -; j_gene: TRBJ2-1; len: 14; CDR3nt: TGTGCCAGCACCCGAGGACTAGTAGGGAATGAGCAGTTCTTC; CDR3aa: CASTRGLVGNEQFF
d_gene: -; v_gene: TRBV18; abundance: -; j_gene: TRBJ1-1; len: 14; CDR3nt: TGTGCCAGCTCACCACGGCAGACCAACACTGAAGCTTTCTTT; CDR3aa: CASSPRQTNTEAFF
d_gene: -; v_gene: TRBV29-1; abundance: -; j_gene: TRBJ2-3; len: 14; CDR3nt: TGCAGCGTTCCTCCTAGCACGTCGACAGATACGCAGTATTTT; CDR3aa: CSVPPSTSTDTQYF
d_gene: TRBD2; v_gene: TRBV11-2; abundance: many; j_gene: TRBJ2-7; len: 14; CDR3nt: TGTGCCAGCAGCCTGGGACTAGACTCCTACGAGCAGTACTTC; CDR3aa: CASSLGLDSYEQYF
d_gene: TRBD2; v_gene: TRBV19; abundance: few; j_gene: TRBJ2-3; len: 15; CDR3nt: TGTGCCAGTAGTATTGGGGGGGTTACCACAGATACGCAGTATTTT; CDR3aa: CASSIGGVTTDTQYF
d_gene: TRBD1; v_gene: TRBV27; abundance: -; j_gene: TRBJ2-3; len: 12; CDR3nt: TGTGCCAGCAGTTACGACAGGGGAACGCAGTATTTT; CDR3aa: CASSYDRGTQYF
d_gene: -; v_gene: TRBV10-2; abundance: -; j_gene: TRBJ1-5; len: 15; CDR3nt: TGCGCCAGCAGTCAGGGGTGGGAGAACAATCAGCCCCAGCATTTT; CDR3aa: CASSQGWENNQPQHF
d_gene: TRBD1; v_gene: TRBV29-1; abundance: -; j_gene: TRBJ2-2; len: 15; CDR3nt: TGCAGCGTGCCGAGACAGGGCTCGTTGTCCGGGGAGCTGTTTTTT; CDR3aa: CSVPRQGSLSGELFF
d_gene: -; v_gene: TRBV12-3/TRBV12-4; abundance: -; j_gene: TRBJ2-1; len: 14; CDR3nt: TGTGCCAGCAGTCCCTCGGGCAGGCGCAATGAGCAGTTCTTC; CDR3aa: CASSPSGRRNEQFF
d_gene: -; v_gene: TRBV20-1; abundance: -; j_gene: TRBJ2-7; len: 14; CDR3nt: TGCAGTGCTAGAGTGGGGGGCGCGTCCTACGAGCAGTACTTC; CDR3aa: CSARVGGASYEQYF
d_gene: -; v_gene: TRBV3-1; abundance: -; j_gene: TRBJ1-5; len: 12; CDR3nt: TGTGCCAGCAGCCAATCCGGTCAGCCCCAGCATTTT; CDR3aa: CASSQSGQPQHF
d_gene: -; v_gene: TRBV4-2; abundance: many; j_gene: TRBJ1-4; len: 12; CDR3nt: TGTGCCAGCAGCCAATATAGTGAAAAACTGTTTTTT; CDR3aa: CASSQYSEKLFF
d_gene: TRBD1; v_gene: TRBV12-3/TRBV12-4; abundance: few; j_gene: TRBJ2-5; len: 14; CDR3nt: TGTGCCAGCAGTTTATTACAGGGGGCAGAGACCCAGTACTTC; CDR3aa: CASSLLQGAETQYF
d_gene: TRBD1; v_gene: TRBV5-1; abundance: -; j_gene: TRBJ2-5; len: 13; CDR3nt: TGCGCCAGCAGTCGGGACAGACAAGAGACCCAGTCCTTC; CDR3aa: CASSRDRQETQSF
d_gene: -; v_gene: TRBV10-3; abundance: few; j_gene: TRBJ1-2; len: 16; CDR3nt: TGTGCCATCAGTGTGAGGGAAGGAATGGGTTTGGGCGGCTACACCTTC; CDR3aa: CAISVREGMGLGGYTF
d_gene: TRBD2; v_gene: TRBV20-1; abundance: -; j_gene: TRBJ2-5; len: 17; CDR3nt: TGCAGTGCTAATAACCCGAACCCGACTAGCAGGAAAGAGACCCAGTACTTC; CDR3aa: CSANNPNPTSRKETQYF
d_gene: -; v_gene: TRBV20-1; abundance: few; j_gene: TRBJ2-1; len: 12; CDR3nt: TGCAGTGCTGGCCGGGGTTACAATGAGCAGTTCTTC; CDR3aa: CSAGRGYNEQFF
d_gene: -; v_gene: TRBV10-1; abundance: -; j_gene: TRBJ2-5; len: 13; CDR3nt: TGCGCCAGCAGTGAGATGGGACGGGAGACCCAGTGCTTC; CDR3aa: CASSEMGRETQCF
d_gene: -; v_gene: TRBV6-2/TRBV6-3; abundance: -; j_gene: TRBJ2-7; len: 11; CDR3nt: TGTGCCAGCAGTGACTCCTACGAGCAGTACTTC; CDR3aa: CASSDSYEQYF
d_gene: TRBD1; v_gene: TRBV5-5; abundance: -; j_gene: TRBJ1-5; len: 14; CDR3nt: TGTGCCAGCACCCGACAGGGCGGCGATCAGCCCCAGCATTTT; CDR3aa: CASTRQGGDQPQHF
d_gene: -; v_gene: TRBV5-1; abundance: many; j_gene: TRBJ2-1; len: 12; CDR3nt: TGTGCCAGCAGTGTACAAGGGAATGAGCAGTTCTTC; CDR3aa: CASSVQGNEQFF
d_gene: TRBD2; v_gene: TRBV6-1; abundance: -; j_gene: TRBJ2-2; len: 17; CDR3nt: TGTGCCAGCAGTGAAGCCCCACTAGCGGGATACGCCGGGGAGCTGTTTTTT; CDR3aa: CASSEAPLAGYAGELFF
d_gene: -; v_gene: TRBV5-1; abundance: -; j_gene: TRBJ1-2; len: 15; CDR3nt: TGCGCCAGCAGCCCGGCGGGGACAAGCTCTATGGGCTACACCTTC; CDR3aa: CASSPAGTSSMGYTF
d_gene: TRBD2; v_gene: TRBV20-1; abundance: -; j_gene: TRBJ2-3; len: 15; CDR3nt: TGCAGTGCTAGAGATCACGGGGGGTCCACAGATACGCAGTATTTT; CDR3aa: CSARDHGGSTDTQYF
d_gene: -; v_gene: TRBV3-1; abundance: -; j_gene: TRBJ2-5; len: 11; CDR3nt: TGTGCCAGCACCCCGGGGCAAGCCCAGTACTTC; CDR3aa: CASTPGQAQYF
d_gene: TRBD1; v_gene: TRBV12-3/TRBV12-4; abundance: many; j_gene: TRBJ2-6; len: 18; CDR3nt: TGTGCCAGCAGTCCACGGGACAGAGCCCCTTCTGGGGCCAACGTCCTGACTTTC; CDR3aa: CASSPRDRAPSGANVLTF
d_gene: -; v_gene: TRBV29-1; abundance: -; j_gene: TRBJ1-5; len: 14; CDR3nt: TGCAGCGTTGTATTTGTCGGGGCGGATCAGCCCCAGCATTTT; CDR3aa: CSVVFVGADQPQHF
d_gene: -; v_gene: TRBV7-2; abundance: few; j_gene: TRBJ2-5; len: 14; CDR3nt: TGTGCCAGCAGCTTAGCGGGGATAGGAGAGACCCAGTACTTC; CDR3aa: CASSLAGIGETQYF
d_gene: -; v_gene: TRBV11-2; abundance: -; j_gene: TRBJ2-1; len: 14; CDR3nt: TGTGCCAGCAGCTTAGGGTACTCTATAAATGAGCAGTTCTTC; CDR3aa: CASSLGYSINEQFF
d_gene: TRBD1; v_gene: TRBV5-1; abundance: -; j_gene: TRBJ1-5; len: 15; CDR3nt: TGCGCCAGCAGCGTCGACAGGGGAAGCAATCAGCCCCAGCATTTT; CDR3aa: CASSVDRGSNQPQHF
d_gene: -; v_gene: TRBV12-3/TRBV12-4; abundance: few; j_gene: TRBJ2-5; len: 13; CDR3nt: TGTGCCAGCAGTTTAGCGGGGAGAGAGACCCAGTACTTC; CDR3aa: CASSLAGRETQYF
d_gene: -; v_gene: TRBV18; abundance: few; j_gene: TRBJ1-4; len: 16; CDR3nt: TGTGCCAGCTCACCACGACAGGCGGCTGCTAATGAAAAACTGTTTTTT; CDR3aa: CASSPRQAAANEKLFF
d_gene: -; v_gene: TRBV2; abundance: few; j_gene: TRBJ2-1; len: 13; CDR3nt: TGTGCCAGCATGGAGGGTTGGGGGAATGAGCAGTTCTTC; CDR3aa: CASMEGWGNEQFF
d_gene: TRBD1; v_gene: TRBV12-3/TRBV12-4; abundance: many; j_gene: TRBJ2-7; len: 14; CDR3nt: TGTGCCAGCAGTTTAGCCGGGACAGCGAGTGAGCAGTACTTC; CDR3aa: CASSLAGTASEQYF
d_gene: -; v_gene: TRBV6-1; abundance: -; j_gene: TRBJ1-1; len: 13; CDR3nt: TGTGCCAGCAGAGAGGGAATAGTCACTGAAGCTTTCTTT; CDR3aa: CASREGIVTEAFF